This note documents a single TCR beta chain sequence. This entry belongs to a study of blood T cell repertoires in COVID-19. Study in general: The cDNA or gDNA used as material had been derived from T cells, B-cell-depleted T cells, or PBMCs.

The method was immunoSEQ multiplex PCR; TCRdb's version includes in-frame clones alone and lacks a portion of them. This sample has about 170,000 clones; around 74% occur once, and the top ten carry about 3%. V shed 4 bases and J shed 9 bases, with 19 bases lying between them. The CDR3 consists of 15 residues. Germline V gene data show CDR1 as MNHNY and CDR2 as SVGAGI (reference sequence). The TCR was taken from a woman of 80 years or more with acute or convalescent COVID-19. Sequencing was performed on peripheral blood. The chain recombines TRBV6-6 with TRBJ1-5; D possibly corresponds to TRBD1 (6 bases). The CDR3 coding sequence is TGTGCCAGCAGTTCCACAGGGCAAAGTAGTCGGCCCCAGCATTTT. Translation gives CASSSTGQSSRPQHF.